The 9 T cell receptor beta chains in this list originate from one sample, sequenced in a study of blood T cell repertoires in COVID-19. Libraries were prepared by immunoSEQ multiplex PCR; TCRdb keeps only in-frame clonotypes and omits some of them. This sample has roughly 300,000 clones, with roughly 79% found just once. Sequencing was performed on peripheral blood. The receptor source for this set is a woman aged 55 to 70 with active or convalescent COVID-19.

V usage is TRBV4-1 and J usage is TRBJ1-3; TRBD1 might be the D (5 bases). Trimming stripped 1 base from V and 4 bases from J, with 17 bases between. The CDR3 consists of 17 residues. The germline V gene has CDR1 MGHRA and CDR2 YSYEKL. The CDR3 DNA reads TGCGCCAGCAGCCAAGTTTTTGGCAGGGTCACCGGAAACACCATATATTTT. It is translated as CASSQVFGRVTGNTIYF.

Only one count was recorded for this clone. The chain links TRBV4-1 to TRBJ1-6; 7 nucleotides agree with TRBD1. The germline V gene has CDR1 MGHRA and CDR2 YSYEKL. Losses at the gene ends were 1 base for V and 6 bases for J; bases not matched to a gene: 3. The CDR3 extends over 15 amino acids. The CDR3 region has the DNA TGCGCCAGCAGCCAAGGGACAGGTTTTAATTCACCCCTCCACTTT. Amino acids: CASSQGTGFNSPLHF.

This clone was seen only a few times. This chain uses TRBV6-6 with TRBJ1-5; 12 bases match TRBD1. Germline V gene data show CDR1 as MNHNY and CDR2 as SVGAGI (reference sequence). J gave up 2 bases and V 5 bases, and 10 bases lay outside the gene matches. This CDR3 has 18 amino acids. The CDR3, as DNA: TGTGCCAGCAGTCCGATGGGACAGGGGGCTGGAGGCAATCAGCCCCAGCATTTT. This gives the protein CASSPMGQGAGGNQPQHF.

The chain couples TRBV7-9 to TRBJ1-4; D gene unclear. CDR3 size: 14 residues. Germline CDR1 SEHNR, CDR2 FQNEAQ (reference sequence). Trimming shortened V by 4 bases and J by 7 bases, and 13 bases separated the two germline ends. The CDR3 sequence: CASSSLGPGEKLFF. CDR3 bases: TGTGCCAGCAGCTCGCTGGGTCCGGGTGAAAAACTGTTTTTT.

The J gene is TRBJ1-3, the V gene TRBV20-1; D remains unclear. Germline V CDR1 and CDR2: DFQATT, SNEGSKA (reference sequence). This CDR3 has 15 amino acids. Trimming cost V 3 bases and J 0 bases, with 12 bases left between them. CDR3: CSASGGPSSGNTIYF. The DNA of the CDR3 is TGCAGTGCTAGTGGAGGGCCGAGCTCTGGAAACACCATATATTTT.

The chain uses TRBV29-1 and TRBJ2-3; TRBD2 is a possible D gene (6 bases). This CDR3 has 14 amino acids. The germline V and J ends were trimmed by 7 bases and 0 bases, with 14 bases remaining between them. Germline assignment: CDR1 SQVTM and CDR2 ANQGSEA. The CDR3 sequence is CSADVADSTDTQYF. CDR3 nucleotides: TGCAGCGCTGATGTAGCGGATAGCACAGATACGCAGTATTTT.

This CDR3 is CASSLGQGIKAFF. The DNA of the CDR3 is TGTGCCAGCAGTTTGGGACAGGGTATAAAAGCTTTCTTT. The chain employs TRBV12-3 or TRBV12-4 and TRBJ1-1; 9 bases match TRBD1. J was trimmed by 9 bases and V by 3 bases; bases with no gene match: 5. There are 13 residues in the CDR3.

Concerning this clone itself: Other DNA sequences of this sample code for an identical CDR3. The chain uses TRBV6-2 or TRBV6-3 and TRBJ2-7; TRBD1 agrees at 9 bases. The CDR3 is 15 residues long. Germline values: CDR1 MNHEY, CDR2 SVGEGT. V lost 3 bases and J lost 2; bases outside the gene matches: 5. The DNA of the CDR3 is TGTGCCAGCAGTTATTTGGGACAGGGAGCCTACGAGCAGTACTTC. It translates to CASSYLGQGAYEQYF.

This clone was seen a single time. The chain links TRBV6-2 or TRBV6-3 to TRBJ1-1; D remains unclear. CDR3 length: 11 residues. CDR1 and CDR2 (germline): MNHEY, SVGEGT. V lost 5 bases and J 6 bases, leaving 7 bases between the germline ends. CDR3 bases: TGTGCCAGCAGTCACGGGTCTGAAGCTTTCTTT. It is translated as CASSHGSEAFF.